The clone carrying this TCR beta chain was detected a few times. V dropped 8 bases and J dropped 6; count of bases not matched to a gene: 8. There are 14 residues in the CDR3. The germline CDR1 and CDR2 sequences are MRHNA and SNTAGT. The data stem from a study of cytomegalovirus exposure and HLA in healthy donors. The PCR was carried out with 60 Vbeta primers and 13 Jbeta primers. Profiling relied on immunoSEQ multiplex PCR, and the TCRdb table lists in-frame clones only, not all of them. The sample consists of about 130,000 clones, over 9.5% of them appearing once. Sequencing used PBMCs. The receptor's source is a woman aged 18 to 35 in good health and CMV-seropositive. The rearrangement joins TRBV6-4 to TRBJ2-1; 9 nucleotides align to TRBD2. DNA for the CDR3: TGTGCCAGCTCCGGGACTAGCACTTCCAATGAGCAGTTCTTC. It yields the protein CASSGTSTSNEQFF.